One and the same sample provided the 11 T cell receptor beta chains below, sequenced in a study of blood T cell repertoires in COVID-19. TCRdb's copy holds only in-frame clones and misses some; the assay was immunoSEQ multiplex PCR. The data contain tens of thousands of clones, around 80% of them singletons. Sequencing was carried out using peripheral blood. The source of these receptors is a man between 65 and 85 years old with acute or convalescent COVID-19.

This clone was counted only a few times. This chain connects TRBV27 to TRBJ1-1; 9 nucleotides match TRBD1. The V segment lost 6 bases and the J segment 6 bases; nucleotides outside the gene matches: 8. The CDR3 totals 14 residues. Germline V lookup: CDR1 MNHEY, CDR2 SMNVEV (reference sequence). In DNA, the CDR3 is TGTGCCAGCAGCCGGACAGGGGACGTCTCTGAAGCTTTCTTT. Translating it yields CASSRTGDVSEAFF.

This sequence joins TRBV4-1 and TRBJ2-1, with TRBD2 matching over 10 bases. Germline V lookup: CDR1 MGHRA, CDR2 YSYEKL. Losses at the gene ends were 0 bases for V and 3 bases for J; bases not matched to a gene: 8. The CDR3 consists of 18 residues. In DNA, the CDR3 is TGCGCCAGCAGCCAAGATCCTCCGCTAGCGGGGGTCTACAATGAGCAGTTCTTC. This translates into CASSQDPPLAGVYNEQFF.

The chain is built from TRBV28 and TRBJ1-2, with D possibly matching TRBD1 (5 bases). Germline assignment: CDR1 MDHEN and CDR2 SYDVKM. The CDR3 extends over 13 amino acids. Trimming took off 2 bases at V and 7 bases at J, with 11 bases between the two ends. CDR3 coding DNA: TGTGCCAGCAGTTTAGTAGTCGGGGGTGGCTACACCTTC. Its protein is CASSLVVGGGYTF.

V is TRBV10-3 and J is TRBJ1-2, with TRBD1 matching 9 bases. Losses at the gene ends were 10 bases for V and 4 bases for J; bases not matched to a gene: 10. CDR3 size: 14 residues. Germline assignment: CDR1 ENHRY and CDR2 SYGVKD. The CDR3 sequence is CATRPPTGGYGYTF. The CDR3 nucleotides read TGTGCCACCCGCCCCCCGACAGGGGGCTATGGCTACACCTTC.

This clone was observed a few times. The V and J genes are TRBV7-9 and TRBJ2-7, with 8 nucleotides matching TRBD1. The germline V gene encodes CDR1 SEHNR and CDR2 FQNEAQ (reference sequence). The CDR3 runs 12 residues. The V segment lost 5 bases and the J segment 11 bases; nucleotides outside the gene matches: 8. CDR3 coding DNA: TGTGCCAGCAGCCTCTTACAGGGGGAAGAGTACTTC. Translation gives CASSLLQGEEYF.

The chain couples TRBV5-4 to TRBJ1-1, with D maybe TRBD1 (6 bases). The CDR3 sequence is 14 residues long. Germline values: CDR1 SGHNT, CDR2 YYREEE (reference sequence). The V end was cut by 8 bases, the J end by 1 base, with 15 bases between. The CDR3 reads CASRADSWNTEAFF. The DNA for the CDR3 is TGTGCCAGTAGGGCGGACAGTTGGAACACTGAAGCTTTCTTT.

As concerns this clone: Other DNA sequences in the same sample also yield this CDR3. The V call is TRBV28, the J call TRBJ2-7; D gene ambiguous. The V gene's germline CDR1 is MDHEN and CDR2 SYDVKM. V was clipped by 2 bases and J by 2 bases, with 7 bases between them. The length of the CDR3 is 13 residues. In nucleotides, the CDR3 is TGTGCCAGCAGTTTACCGGGTACCTACGAGCAGTACTTC. Protein product: CASSLPGTYEQYF. The whole variable domain, filled in from reference TRBV28 and TRBJ2-7, reads DVKVTQSSRYLVKRTGEKVFLECVQDMDHENMFWYRQDPGLGLRLIYFSYDVKMKEKGDIPEGYSVSREKKERFSLILESASTNQTSMYLCASSLPGTYEQYFGPGTRLTVT.

The chain recombines TRBV21-1 with TRBJ1-5; TRBD1, as called in the table, went unchecked against the DNA. TRBV21-1 corresponds to a pseudogene. The CDR3 is made up of 20 amino acids. CDR3 protein: CASSKVGRDREIYSNQPQHF. The DNA of the CDR3 is TGTGCCAGCAGCAAAGTAGGGCGGGACAGGGAGATTTATAGCAATCAGCCCCAGCATTTT.

The chain uses TRBV19 and TRBJ2-5; possible D gene TRBD1, 6 bases. Deletions cut 3 bases from V and 2 bases from J, with 10 bases between. Germline CDR1 is LNHDA and CDR2 is SQIVND (reference sequence). The CDR3 length is 14 residues. CDR3 coding DNA: TGTGCCAGTAGTATGGGACAAGCACAAGAGACCCAGTACTTC. Amino acids: CASSMGQAQETQYF. Drawing the rest from reference TRBV19 and TRBJ2-5, the complete variable domain is DGGITQSPKYLFRKEGQNVTLSCEQNLNHDAMYWYRQDPGQGLRLIYYSQIVNDFQKGDIAEGYSVSREKKESFPLTVTSAQKNPTAFYLCASSMGQAQETQYFGPGTRLLVL.

V usage is TRBV6-4 and J usage is TRBJ2-5; D is ambiguous. The germline CDR1 and CDR2 sequences are MRHNA and SNTAGT. V was cut by 0 bases and J by 5 bases, with 7 bases left in between. The CDR3 loop spans 13 amino acids. The CDR3 sequence is CASSDSTPETQYF. The CDR3 bases are TGTGCCAGCAGTGACTCGACTCCCGAGACCCAGTACTTC.

The J gene is TRBJ2-1, the V gene TRBV27; 13 bases are shared with TRBD2. CDR1 is MNHEY and CDR2 is SMNVEV in the germline V gene (reference sequence). V gave up 5 bases and J gave up 9 bases; unmatched junction bases: 7. The CDR3 length is 15 residues. The CDR3 sequence is CASSILAGGISEQFF. The DNA for the CDR3 is TGTGCCAGCAGTATACTAGCGGGGGGGATTAGTGAGCAGTTCTTC.